A single sample gave rise to the 19 T cell receptor beta chains below, sequenced in a study of blood T cell repertoires in COVID-19 (dated by TCRdb to 2018 to 2021). Libraries were prepared through the immunoSEQ multiplex PCR assay. TCRdb's version of the immuneACCESS table is confined to in-frame rearrangements and falls short of the full clone set. An unresolved V gene accounts for under half of the shortfall where checked; the remainder is of unknown origin. The sample table contains about 250,000 clones; only one count was recorded for about 82% of them. Around 10% of the sample lies in the top ten. Sequenced: PBMCs or T cells enriched from blood (not recorded which). These receptors all stem from a woman in her forties or fifties with acute COVID-19.

The chain recombines TRBV18 with TRBJ1-2; 7 bases map to TRBD1. The V segment lost 3 bases and the J segment 3 bases; nucleotides outside the gene matches: 10. CDR3 length equals 16 residues. The germline V gene encodes CDR1 KGHSH and CDR2 LQKENI. CDR3 region: CASSPYHRDRDYGYTF. CDR3 bases: TGTGCCAGCTCACCTTACCACCGGGACAGAGACTATGGCTACACCTTC.

The J gene is TRBJ1-2, the V gene TRBV19; TRBD1 agrees at 8 bases. The germline CDR1 and CDR2 sequences are LNHDA and SQIVND (reference sequence). The CDR3 contains 15 residues. V trimming: 6 bases; J trimming: 2 bases; junction bases outside the gene matches: 8. The CDR3 region is CASSLRTGQNYGYTF. The DNA for the CDR3 is TGTGCCAGTAGCCTAAGGACAGGGCAGAACTATGGCTACACCTTC.

This chain joins TRBV13 and TRBJ2-2, with TRBD1 matching over 7 bases. Germline CDR1 and CDR2: PRHDT and FYEKMQ (reference sequence). The CDR3 consists of 16 residues. With V trimmed by 2 bases and J by 1 base, 4 bases remained unmatched. The CDR3 DNA is TGTGCCAGCAGCTTAACCGGGACAGAGAACACCGGGGAGCTGTTTTTT. It codes for CASSLTGTENTGELFF.

V usage is TRBV29-1 and J usage is TRBJ2-1, with 8 bases lining up with TRBD2. This CDR3 comprises 16 residues. CDR1 and CDR2 (germline): SQVTM, ANQGSEA. The junction had 14 bases not matched to a gene; V was cut back by 8 bases and J by 2 bases. In DNA form, the CDR3 reads TGCAGCCTAACGGACGGGAGGGCAGGCGCCTACAATGAGCAGTTCTTC. Its translation is CSLTDGRAGAYNEQFF.

As regards this clone: The sample contains more than one DNA sequence encoding this CDR3. The chain couples TRBV7-9 to TRBJ1-1, with TRBD1 as a possible D gene (6 bases). Trimming left V 5 bases short and J 3 bases short, with 13 bases between. Looked up from germline, CDR1 is SEHNR and CDR2 is FQNEAQ (reference sequence). The length of the CDR3 is 14 residues. In DNA form, the CDR3 reads TGTGCCAGCAGCCCCCGGGACACAGACACTGAAGCTTTCTTT. This encodes CASSPRDTDTEAFF.

CDR3 nucleotides: TGTGCCAGCTCCGATCCCGTCAGGGGCGACACCGGGGAGCTGTTTTTT. This sequence encodes CASSDPVRGDTGELFF. The gene calls are TRBV18 and TRBJ2-2; maybe TRBD1 (6 bases). Germline values: CDR1 KGHSH, CDR2 LQKENI. Between the trimmed V and J ends, which lost 6 bases and 3 bases, there was a span of 17 bases. The CDR3 covers 16 residues.

The chain employs TRBV7-9 and TRBJ1-4; 9 nucleotides match TRBD1. Germline values: CDR1 SEHNR, CDR2 FQNEAQ (reference sequence). This CDR3 region has 14 residues. Trimming removed 4 bases from V and 4 bases from J; junction bases left unmatched: 1. The CDR3 coding sequence is TGTGCCAGCAGCTCGGGACAGGGTAATGAAAAACTGTTTTTT. Translated: CASSSGQGNEKLFF.

The chain combines TRBV18 with TRBJ1-2; D is undetermined. The CDR3 totals 14 residues. V lost 2 bases and J lost 1, with 8 bases in between. Germline CDR1 reads KGHSH; CDR2 reads LQKENI. The CDR3 bases are TGTGCCAGCTCACCAGGCCGCTTTAACTATGGCTACACCTTC. It is translated as CASSPGRFNYGYTF. The entire variable domain, with the rest obtained from reference TRBV18 and TRBJ1-2, is as follows: NAGVMQNPRHLVRRRGQEARLRCSPMKGHSHVYWYRQLPEEGLKFMVYLQKENIIDESGMPKERFSAEFPKEGPSILRIQQVVRGDSAAYFCASSPGRFNYGYTFGSGTRLTVV.

This chain connects TRBV3-1 (or the pseudogene TRBV3-2) to TRBJ2-7, with D perhaps matching TRBD1 (6 bases). Germline V CDR1 and CDR2: LGHDT, YNNKEL (reference sequence). Trimming took 0 bases from V and 8 from J, leaving 11 bases between them. This CDR3 has 13 amino acids. The CDR3 loop is CASSQDPGTKQYF. CDR3 nucleotide sequence: TGTGCCAGCAGCCAAGACCCAGGGACAAAGCAGTACTTC.

The rearrangement uses TRBV4-3 and TRBJ1-2, with D uncertain. This CDR3 is 16 amino acids long. The germline V gene has CDR1 LGHNA and CDR2 YSLEER. Trimming removed 0 bases at V and 2 bases at J, with 13 bases between. The CDR3 DNA is TGCGCCAGCAGCCAAGATTGGGCCGAAAGCAACTATGGCTACACCTTC. Amino acids: CASSQDWAESNYGYTF.

The rearrangement joins TRBV19 to TRBJ2-7; unclear D gene. Per the germline V gene, CDR1 is LNHDA and CDR2 is SQIVND (reference sequence). CDR3 length: 14 amino acids. V was trimmed by 5 bases and J by 1 base, leaving 12 bases between them. The CDR3 nucleotides are TGTGCCAGTAGTCCCTCGACACCTTCCTACGAGCAGTACTTC. This translates into CASSPSTPSYEQYF. Complete variable domain (other parts from reference TRBV19 and TRBJ2-7): DGGITQSPKYLFRKEGQNVTLSCEQNLNHDAMYWYRQDPGQGLRLIYYSQIVNDFQKGDIAEGYSVSREKKESFPLTVTSAQKNPTAFYLCASSPSTPSYEQYFGPGTRLTVT.

The table lists this clone with a few counts. The genes are TRBV5-8 and TRBJ2-1; 7 bases fit TRBD2. This CDR3 has 14 residues. Germline V gene data show CDR1 as SGHTS and CDR2 as YDEGEE. After removal of 4 bases from V and 8 bases from J, the junction contained 9 bases not matched to a gene. In nucleotides, the CDR3 is TGTGCCAGCAGCCAATGGGAGGGGCAGGATGAGCAGTTCTTC. Its translation is CASSQWEGQDEQFF. The entire variable domain, with the rest obtained from reference TRBV5-8 and TRBJ2-1, is as follows: EAGVTQSPTHLIKTRGQQATLRCSPISGHTSVYWYQQALGLGLQFLLWYDEGEERNRGNFPPRFSGRQFPNYSSELNVNALELEDSALYLCASSQWEGQDEQFFGPGTRLTVL.

The chain links TRBV5-5 to TRBJ1-2; TRBD1 might be the D (6 bases). The germline V gene encodes CDR1 SGHKS and CDR2 YYEKEE (reference sequence). The CDR3 runs 13 residues. V was pared by 6 bases and J by 5 bases, with 14 bases between. In DNA form, the CDR3 reads TGTGCCAGCAACGTACAGGGAGATTATGGCTACACCTTC. It yields the protein CASNVQGDYGYTF.

This chain links TRBV9 with TRBJ1-4; 7 bases align to TRBD1. The CDR3 length is 14 residues. The V gene's germline CDR1 is SGDLS and CDR2 YYNGEE. With 4 bases clipped from V and 7 bases from J, the junction kept 7 bases outside the gene matches. The CDR3 sequence: CASSPRQGPEKLFF. In DNA form, the CDR3 reads TGTGCCAGCAGCCCGCGACAGGGACCTGAAAAACTGTTTTTT.

The chain recombines TRBV19 with TRBJ1-5, with 8 bases lining up with TRBD1. Germline CDR1 is LNHDA and CDR2 is SQIVND (reference sequence). This CDR3 contains 14 residues. V was clipped by 7 bases and J by 2 bases; unmatched bases: 4. The CDR3 DNA follows: TGTGCCAGTACCGCGACAGGGGGCAATCAGCCCCAGCATTTT. Amino acid sequence: CASTATGGNQPQHF.

The rearrangement joins TRBV6-6 to TRBJ1-2; 9 bases are shared with TRBD1. Germline V CDR1 and CDR2: MNHNY, SVGAGI (reference sequence). V lost 6 bases to trimming and J lost 8 bases; unmatched junction nucleotides: 10. The CDR3 extends over 14 amino acids. CDR3 bases: TGTGCCAGCAGCAGTAACACCGGGACAGGGGGCTACACCTTC. Translating it yields CASSSNTGTGGYTF.

The genes are TRBV14 and TRBJ2-5; D is undetermined. V lost 4 bases and J lost 3, with 12 bases in between. The germline CDR1 and CDR2 sequences are SGHDN and FVKESK. This CDR3 has 14 amino acids. Here the CDR3 reads CASSPPANEETQYF. In DNA form, the CDR3 reads TGTGCCAGCAGCCCCCCTGCTAATGAAGAGACCCAGTACTTC.

V gene TRBV9 combines with J gene TRBJ1-2; D not certain. Germline-derived CDR1 and CDR2 are SGDLS and YYNGEE. The CDR3 has 13 amino acids. Trimming left V 4 bases short and J 2 bases short, with 9 bases between. Here the CDR3 DNA reads TGTGCCAGCAGCTTTGGGGAGAACTATGGCTACACCTTC. It codes for CASSFGENYGYTF.

The chain has TRBV19 and TRBJ1-2; 7 positions match TRBD1. After removal of 6 bases from V and 0 bases from J, the junction contained 7 bases not matched to a gene. The germline CDR1 and CDR2 sequences are LNHDA and SQIVND (reference sequence). The length of the CDR3 is 15 residues. DNA for the CDR3: TGTGCCAGTAGGCTACAGGGGCGAACTAACTATGGCTACACCTTC. It codes for CASRLQGRTNYGYTF.